The rows below give T cell receptor beta chains drawn from one sample of a study of cytomegalovirus exposure and HLA in healthy donors. Sequencing used immunoSEQ multiplex PCR; TCRdb keeps in-frame clones, though not all of them. The table has fewer than 150,000 clones, 74% seen once. Sequencing was carried out using PBMCs. These receptors were collected from a woman between 45 and 65 years old in good health and CMV-seropositive. Each CDR3 is given with its conserved first and last residue. A D gene is named only where the DNA matches it firmly. Part of the rows lack a size; the others show once, few, many or a class for expanded clones.

abundance	d_gene	j_gene	v_gene	CDR3aa	CDR3nt
.	.	TRBJ1-5	TRBV6-5	CASSPTPSGQPQHF	TGTGCCAGCAGTCCTACCCCGTCAGGTCAGCCCCAGCATTTT
.	.	TRBJ2-2	TRBV6-5	CASSYSRGTGELFF	TGTGCCAGCAGTTACTCGAGAGGTACCGGGGAGCTGTTTTTT
.	TRBD1	TRBJ2-7	TRBV7-8	CASSLEPGTGPYEQYF	TGTGCCAGCAGCTTAGAGCCCGGGACAGGGCCCTACGAGCAGTACTTC
few	TRBD2	TRBJ2-7	TRBV13	CASSSVWGGSYEQYF	TGTGCCAGCAGCTCAGTCTGGGGGGGCTCCTACGAGCAGTACTTC
.	.	TRBJ1-1	TRBV12-5	CASGLDSYGGEAFF	TGTGCTAGTGGTCTGGACAGCTACGGGGGTGAAGCTTTCTTT
many	.	TRBJ1-2	TRBV10-3	CAISESPGTMFYTF	TGTGCCATCAGTGAGTCCCCCGGGACAATGTTCTACACCTTC
.	.	TRBJ1-1	TRBV6-1	CASSERRNTEAFF	TGTGCCAGCAGTGAAAGGAGGAACACTGAAGCTTTCTTT
.	.	TRBJ2-1	TRBV4-1	CASSHSGNEQFF	TGCGCCAGCAGCCATTCGGGCAATGAGCAGTTCTTC
.	TRBD2	TRBJ2-1	TRBV9	CASSASGGAYNEQFF	TGTGCCAGCAGCGCTAGCGGGGGCGCCTACAATGAGCAGTTCTTC
.	.	TRBJ2-5	TRBV9	CASSVGLPRGYETQYF	TGTGCCAGCAGCGTAGGTCTCCCCAGGGGATACGAGACCCAGTACTTC
once	.	TRBJ2-3	TRBV5-6	CASSLVQGLTDTQYF	TGTGCCAGCAGCTTGGTACAGGGACTAACAGATACGCAGTATTTT
once	.	TRBJ1-6	TRBV19	CASSNQNNSPLHF	TGTGCCAGTAGTAATCAGAATAATTCACCCCTCCACTTT
.	TRBD2	TRBJ2-4	TRBV15	CATSRSRTSGGAKNIQYF	TGTGCCACCAGCAGATCTCGGACTAGCGGGGGGGCCAAAAACATTCAGTACTTC
.	.	TRBJ1-3	TRBV7-2	CASSLWGGGGNTIYF	TGTGCCAGCAGCTTATGGGGGGGAGGTGGAAACACCATATATTTT
.	.	TRBJ2-7	TRBV13	CASSSEGLAYSYEQYF	TGTGCCAGCAGCTCAGAGGGACTCGCGTACTCCTACGAGCAGTACTTC
once	.	TRBJ1-1	TRBV11-2	CASSTDSRSLEAFF	TGTGCCAGCAGCACGGACTCACGAAGCCTTGAAGCTTTCTTT
.	.	TRBJ2-7	TRBV30	CAWSRAVGRAFEQYF	TGTGCCTGGAGTCGGGCGGTCGGGAGAGCATTCGAGCAGTACTTC
.	TRBD1	TRBJ2-7	TRBV13	CASGSYGTGSREQYF	TGTGCCAGCGGTTCTTACGGGACAGGGTCTCGGGAGCAGTACTTC
once	.	TRBJ2-5	TRBV2	CASSDGRAREQYF	TGTGCCAGCAGTGACGGCAGAGCTCGGGAGCAGTACTTC
.	.	TRBJ1-5	TRBV6-6	CASSDPPGAQHF	TGTGCCAGCAGCGACCCACCCGGGGCCCAGCATTTT
.	.	TRBJ1-3	TRBV5-4	CASSRPGEDPGNTIYF	TGTGCCAGCAGCCGCCCGGGGGAGGACCCTGGAAACACCATATATTTT
medium-sized	TRBD1	TRBJ1-5	TRBV2	CASNQATGLQPQHF	TGTGCCAGCAACCAAGCGACAGGGCTGCAGCCCCAGCATTTT
.	.	TRBJ2-5	TRBV7-2	CAPDGEETQYF	TGTGCCCCGGACGGGGAAGAGACCCAGTACTTC
few	TRBD2	TRBJ2-3	TRBV13	CASSRGGGRDTQYF	TGTGCCAGCAGCCGGGGGGGCGGCCGAGATACGCAGTATTTT
few	.	TRBJ2-7	TRBV6-1	CASGTGSSYEQYF	TGTGCCAGTGGGACTGGGAGCTCCTACGAGCAGTACTTC
.	.	TRBJ2-2	TRBV10-3	CAISREAGELFF	TGTGCCATCAGTCGGGAAGCCGGGGAGCTGTTTTTT
.	TRBD1	TRBJ1-4	TRBV6-1	CASSRDSGYEKLFF	TGTGCCAGCAGCCGGGACAGCGGATATGAAAAACTGTTTTTT
few	TRBD1	TRBJ1-2	TRBV7-2	CASSSDRGTYGYTF	TGTGCCAGCAGCTCGGACAGGGGAACGTATGGCTACACCTTC
.	.	TRBJ2-2	TRBV30	CAWRTRGTLGELFF	TGTGCCTGGAGAACAAGGGGGACATTGGGGGAGCTGTTTTTT
.	TRBD2	TRBJ2-3	TRBV6-5	CASTIAGGSTDTQYF	TGTGCCAGCACAATAGCGGGGGGGAGCACAGATACGCAGTATTTT
.	.	TRBJ1-4	TRBV6-6	CASSYFAGYEKLFF	TGTGCCAGCAGTTACTTTGCAGGGTACGAAAAACTGTTTTTT
.	TRBD2	TRBJ2-2	TRBV4-1	CASSLAGRGGALQGELFF	TGCGCCAGCAGCCTGGCCGGGCGGGGGGGGGCCCTCCAAGGGGAGCTGTTTTTT
few	TRBD1	TRBJ1-1	TRBV6-5	CASSRDRVNTEAFF	TGTGCCAGCAGCCGGGACAGGGTGAACACTGAAGCTTTCTTT
few	.	TRBJ2-7	TRBV4-3	CASSPPQADNYEQYF	TGCGCCAGCAGCCCGCCCCAGGCAGACAACTACGAGCAGTACTTC
.	.	TRBJ1-2	TRBV29-1	CSASGGINYGYTF	TGCAGCGCAAGTGGGGGGATTAACTATGGCTACACCTTC
.	.	TRBJ2-2	TRBV13	CASTPQGGRTGELFF	TGTGCCAGCACCCCACAGGGAGGGCGAACCGGGGAGCTGTTTTTT
.	.	TRBJ1-1	TRBV11-2	CASSLIVGPGGTEAFF	TGTGCCAGCAGCCTAATTGTTGGGCCGGGGGGCACTGAAGCTTTCTTT
.	.	TRBJ2-3	TRBV30	CAFTRDNRDTQYF	TGTGCCTTTACCCGGGACAATCGAGATACGCAGTATTTT
.	TRBD1	TRBJ1-5	TRBV12-5	CAGRQGPNLRNQPQHF	TGTGCTGGTAGACAGGGCCCAAACTTACGCAATCAGCCCCAGCATTTT
.	.	TRBJ1-4	TRBV25-1	CASRDSPNEKLFF	TGTGCCAGCAGGGACAGCCCTAATGAAAAACTGTTTTTT